This section outlines one TCR beta chain sequence together with its context. Its antigen is currently unknown. The junction differs from germline at one of its ends, possibly a read error. The sample comes from a study of cytomegalovirus exposure and HLA in healthy donors. In nominal health when sampled, donors likely had unrecorded immune exposures nonetheless. It was with 60 Vbeta and 13 Jbeta primers that the PCR ran. In the authors' methods: Counted up in a later analysis, unique TCR beta chains came to 65 million to 100 million, with around 9.9 million shared. Clones were sequenced by immunoSEQ multiplex PCR, and TCRdb holds only the in-frame ones, with some missing. V and J calls and clone size are given by that table; D and trimming were obtained from the DNA. The data hold approximately 160,000 clones, with roughly 79% observed a single time. The CDR3 is 15 residues long. Germline V gives CDR1 SEHNR, CDR2 FQNEAQ (reference sequence).

Whole-study results and caveats: V- and J-gene trimming in TCR beta was tied to a missense DCLRE1C variant by an analysis performed later.

The sequencing input was PBMCs. The sequence came from a male donor in good health and CMV-seropositive. The genes are TRBV7-9 and TRBJ2-1; 14 positions match TRBD2. Written as DNA, the CDR3 is TGTTCCAGCTCCCGACTAGCGGGGGGGCCGGGTGAGCAGTTCTTC. Its translation is CSSSRLAGGPGEQFF.